This T cell receptor beta chain was captured in a study of graft-versus-host responses after intestinal transplantation. Study in general: Multivisceral, liver-intestinal, or isolated intestinal grafts were transplanted into recipients. Tacrolimus plus steroids were given to all recipients for about 3 years, preceded by anti-thymocyte globulin induction.

Produced via immunoSEQ multiplex PCR; TCRdb's table is partial and in-frame only. The repertoire consists of 90,000 to 100,000 clones, with about 84% occurring once and the leading ten covering 1.4% to 1.5%. Findings and caveats of the study: GvH clones were identified in recipient marrow, with some first appearing in ileum or blood.

CDR3 length: 15 amino acids. With 3 bases clipped from V and 8 bases from J, the junction kept 9 bases outside the gene matches. The germline gives CDR1 MNHEY, CDR2 SVGAGI. Concerning this clone itself: Its antigen is not identified.

The clonotype originates from a human patient who received an intestinal transplant, so some T cells may come from the graft donor. V usage is TRBV6-5 and J usage is TRBJ1-4; 7 bases align to TRBD1. Here the sequenced sample was PBMCs, taken 255 days after intestinal transplant. The CDR3 DNA is TGTGCCAGCAGTTATCGACAGGGCCAGTGGGAAAAACTGTTTTTT. This sequence encodes CASSYRQGQWEKLFF.